The present T cell receptor (beta chain) was sequenced within a study of control samples from healthy donors and cancer patients. Germline V gene lookup returns CDR1 LGHDT and CDR2 YNNKEL (reference sequence). The CDR3 totals 15 residues. V lost 1 base and J lost 7, with 16 bases in between. Measured with immunoSEQ multiplex PCR; TCRdb has only the in-frame clones, and not every one. The sample carries about 130,000 clones, roughly 92% recorded once. The sample consisted of blood. This clonotype originated in a man between 18 and 35 years old in good health. The V gene is TRBV3-1 (or the pseudogene TRBV3-2), the J gene TRBJ1-2, with D maybe TRBD1 (6 bases). The CDR3 loop reads CASSQVPGGGAGYTF. CDR3 nucleotide sequence: TGTGCCAGCAGCCAAGTACCCGGCGGGGGGGCTGGCTACACCTTC.